This is a list of T cell receptor beta chains from one sample in a study of T cell clonotyping in hematopoietic cell transplantation. Clones were sequenced by immunoSEQ multiplex PCR, and TCRdb holds only the in-frame ones, with some missing. The sample holds tens of thousands of clones; roughly three quarters are singletons and the top ten take roughly 6%. The starting material was peripheral blood mononuclear cells, obtained before stem cell transplant. These receptors all come from a middle-aged man with myelodysplastic syndrome. Some clones in this sample may be carry-over from other donors' samples. CDR3s include the opening cysteine and the closing phenylalanine or tryptophan. The order of the fields is CDR3 length, clone size, V gene, D gene, J gene, CDR3 DNA, CDR3 protein. The D gene is left open where the match is weak. Some rows have no size entry. The others give once, few or many, or a class for an expanded clone.

15	once	TRBV28	.	TRBJ1-2	TGTGCCAGCACTCCCGCGGGAAGGGCCTTCGGGGGCTACACCTTC	CASTPAGRAFGGYTF
13	.	TRBV30	TRBD1	TRBJ1-2	TGTGCCTGGAGTGTTACAGGGGGGTATGGCTACACCTTC	CAWSVTGGYGYTF
13	.	TRBV30	.	TRBJ2-2	TGTGCCTGGAGTAGGACGAGCGCCGGGGAGCTGTTTTTT	CAWSRTSAGELFF
14	.	TRBV5-6	TRBD1	TRBJ2-5	TGTGCCAGCAGCCTGGGACAGCTACAAGAGACCCAGTACTTC	CASSLGQLQETQYF
11	few	TRBV2	.	TRBJ1-2	TGTGCCAGCAGCGCGAGACGGGGCTACACCTTC	CASSARRGYTF
14	few	TRBV6-1	TRBD1	TRBJ1-5	TGTGCCAGCAGTTGGGGGACAGGTGATCAGCCCCAGCATTTT	CASSWGTGDQPQHF
13	.	TRBV11-2	.	TRBJ1-5	TGTGCCAGCAGCTTACTTGGGGACGAGCCCCAGCATTTT	CASSLLGDEPQHF
13	.	TRBV30	.	TRBJ2-2	TGTGCCTGGAGTGTACAAGGAAGCGGGGAGCTGTTTTTT	CAWSVQGSGELFF
11	.	TRBV20-1	.	TRBJ1-2	TGCAGTGCTAGAGATCGGAGGGGCTACACCTTC	CSARDRRGYTF
13	.	TRBV29-1	.	TRBJ1-5	TGCAGCGTTGAGCTGGGTGGTAGGCAGCCCCAGCATTTT	CSVELGGRQPQHF
14	.	TRBV6-5	TRBD1	TRBJ2-3	TGTGCCAGCAGTCCCGGGACAGCTACAGATACGCAGTATTTT	CASSPGTATDTQYF
13	.	TRBV6-4	.	TRBJ1-2	TGTGCCAGCAGCCCCTTAGGCGGGATGGGCTACACCTTC	CASSPLGGMGYTF
14	.	TRBV6-5	.	TRBJ1-1	TGTGCCAGCACGGGCGCATCCATGAACACTGAAGCTTTCTTT	CASTGASMNTEAFF
12	once	TRBV29-1	.	TRBJ2-7	TGCAGCGTTGAAGTTCGAGATTACGAGCAGTACTTC	CSVEVRDYEQYF
15	once	TRBV4-1	TRBD1	TRBJ1-1	TGCGCCAGCAGCCACCCGGACAGGGGAGGGACTGAAGCTTTCTTT	CASSHPDRGGTEAFF
14	.	TRBV10-3	TRBD2	TRBJ2-7	TGTGCCATCAGTGAGGCTAGCGGGAGAGACGAGCAGTACTTC	CAISEASGRDEQYF
13	few	TRBV2	TRBD1	TRBJ1-2	TGTGCCGGGCAGGACAGGGTGGGCTATGGCTACACCTTC	CAGQDRVGYGYTF
15	.	TRBV10-3	TRBD1	TRBJ1-5	TGTGCCATCAGTGAGTCGATTGAGGGGGCTCAGCCCCAGCATTTT	CAISESIEGAQPQHF
18	.	TRBV4-2	TRBD2	TRBJ2-3	TGTGCCAGCAGCCAAGATGACGGGAGGCCCCCTAGCACAGATACGCAGTATTTT	CASSQDDGRPPSTDTQYF
14	few	TRBV27	TRBD2	TRBJ2-7	TGTGCCAGCAGTTTAGGCCGGGGGGCCTACGAGCAGTACTTC	CASSLGRGAYEQYF
13	.	TRBV5-1	.	TRBJ2-1	TGCGCCAGCAGCTGGCTCGGCGGCAATGAGCAGTTCTTC	CASSWLGGNEQFF
12	.	TRBV30	.	TRBJ2-7	TGTGCCTGGAGTTTAGGGGGCTACGAGCAGTACTTC	CAWSLGGYEQYF
13	.	TRBV11-2	.	TRBJ2-7	TGTGCCAGCAGCTTATACGTCGGCGGAGAGCAGTACTTC	CASSLYVGGEQYF
12	.	TRBV29-1	TRBD1	TRBJ2-6	TGCAGCTCGGCGGGACAGGGGAACGTCCTGACTTTC	CSSAGQGNVLTF
14	few	TRBV7-8	.	TRBJ1-2	TGTGCCAGCAGCTTAGTACCCGACTCCTATGGCTACACCTTC	CASSLVPDSYGYTF
16	.	TRBV30	.	TRBJ1-2	TGTGCCTGGACCTATCCGGGCGGCAGAACTAACTATGGCTACACCTTC	CAWTYPGGRTNYGYTF
11	.	TRBV25-1	.	TRBJ1-2	TGTGCCAGCAGCATAGGGCCCGGCTACACCTTC	CASSIGPGYTF
12	.	TRBV14	.	TRBJ2-3	TGTGCCAGCAGCCAAGATTGGAGTACGCAGTATTTT	CASSQDWSTQYF
15	.	TRBV25-1	.	TRBJ2-3	TGTGCCAGCAGTGAATACGGCAGGGACACAGATACGCAGTATTTT	CASSEYGRDTDTQYF
14	.	TRBV4-2	.	TRBJ1-3	TGTGCCAGCAGCCACTCAGGGAGCCGAAACACCATATATTTT	CASSHSGSRNTIYF
11	.	TRBV29-1	.	TRBJ2-7	TGCAGCGTGGGGATCTACGACGAGCAGTACTTC	CSVGIYDEQYF
13	.	TRBV27	.	TRBJ1-2	TGTGCCAGCAGTTTGGGAACAGGGCTGGGCTACACCTTC	CASSLGTGLGYTF
14	few	TRBV6-1	TRBD1	TRBJ2-7	TGTGCCAGCAGTGAGGGCAGGGGGTACTACGAGCAGTACTTC	CASSEGRGYYEQYF
14	.	TRBV5-7	.	TRBJ2-5	TGTGCCAGCAGCTCCGGTCGGGGTTACGAGACCCAGTACTTC	CASSSGRGYETQYF
16	.	TRBV2	.	TRBJ2-6	TGTGCCAGGGGAGGCGAAATAAACTCTGGGGCCAACGTCCTGACTTTC	CARGGEINSGANVLTF
15	.	TRBV19	.	TRBJ2-1	TGTGCCAGTAGTTTGGGGGTCGCGGCCTACAATGAGCAGTTCTTC	CASSLGVAAYNEQFF
13	.	TRBV29-1	TRBD1	TRBJ1-5	TGCAGCGTTACAGGGGCGGGCAATCAGCCCCAGCATTTT	CSVTGAGNQPQHF
16	.	TRBV28	TRBD2	TRBJ2-7	TGTGCCAGCAGATCCCCCCTAGGGCTAGCGGGAGCCGAGCAGTACTTC	CASRSPLGLAGAEQYF
17	.	TRBV28	.	TRBJ2-1	TGTGCCAGCAGTCGAGGCAGCGGCCCCGGCCAAGGGGATGAGCAGTTCTTC	CASSRGSGPGQGDEQFF
13	.	TRBV11-3	.	TRBJ2-7	TGTGCCAGCAGCCCGAGGGGCTCCTACGAGCAGTACTTC	CASSPRGSYEQYF
14	few	TRBV28	TRBD1	TRBJ2-1	TGTGCCAGCAGTTTCGACAGGGGGCGTAATGAGCAGTTCTTC	CASSFDRGRNEQFF
15	.	TRBV9	TRBD2	TRBJ2-5	TGTGCCAGCAGCCCTAGCGGGGTAAACCAAGAGACCCAGTACTTC	CASSPSGVNQETQYF
13	.	TRBV6-5	.	TRBJ1-1	TGTGCCAGCACCAAAGACAGAGACACTGAAGCTTTCTTT	CASTKDRDTEAFF
12	.	TRBV6-5	.	TRBJ1-2	TGTGCCAGCAGCCGAGGGACCTATGGCTACACCTTC	CASSRGTYGYTF
12	.	TRBV25-1	.	TRBJ1-2	TGTGCCAGCAATGCAGGGAACTATGGCTACACCTTC	CASNAGNYGYTF
14	.	TRBV9	.	TRBJ1-1	TGTGCCAGCAGCGTAGTAAAGGTGAACACTGAAGCTTTCTTT	CASSVVKVNTEAFF
13	few	TRBV6-4	.	TRBJ2-2	TGTGCCAGCAGTGACCGGGACACCGGGGAGCTGTTTTTT	CASSDRDTGELFF
17	.	TRBV5-1	TRBD2	TRBJ2-5	TGCGCCAGCTGTCAGGTAGGGAGCGGGAGGAATCAAGAGACCCAGTACTTC	CASCQVGSGRNQETQYF
15	.	TRBV4-2	.	TRBJ2-7	TGTGCCAGCAGCCAAGATCAGAGTGGAGCCTACGAGCAGTACTTC	CASSQDQSGAYEQYF
14	.	TRBV5-6	.	TRBJ2-7	TGTGCCAGCAGCTCCAGCCAGTGGAACTACGAGCAGTACTTC	CASSSSQWNYEQYF
15	.	TRBV6-1	.	TRBJ2-6	TGTGCCAGCAGGGAACAGGGATCCGGGGCCAACGTCCTGACTTTC	CASREQGSGANVLTF
13	.	TRBV19	TRBD1	TRBJ1-1	TGTGCCAGCTCCGACAGGGGGAACACTGAAGCTTTCTTT	CASSDRGNTEAFF
12	.	TRBV5-1	.	TRBJ2-7	TGCGCCAGCAGCTTGGAGGGGTACGAGCAGTACTTC	CASSLEGYEQYF
13	.	TRBV29-1	TRBD1	TRBJ1-2	TGCAGCGTTGAAGAAGGGGGCATCTATGGCTACACCTTC	CSVEEGGIYGYTF